These 9 T cell receptor beta chains share one sample of origin, sequenced in a study of CXCR3-negative and CXCR3-positive naive CD8 T cells. UMI-labeled 5' RACE TRB cDNA libraries were prepared from the cells. TCRdb reprocessed the 5' RACE reads, with one entry per CDR3 protein and no DNA. The repertoire table contains about 130,000 distinct CDR3 sequences. Sequencing used naive CXCR3- CD8+ T cells from blood. The subset was: CD45RO-CCR7+CD27+CD95- naive CD8+ T cells lacking CXCR3 (TNR3-). Receptors originate from a human donor in good health. Some clones in this sample may be carry-over from other donors' samples.

The chain employs TRBV9 and TRBJ2-3. The CDR3 covers 14 residues. Germline V CDR1 and CDR2: SGDLS, YYNGEE. This CDR3 is CASSQGEVADTQYF.

The gene calls are TRBV5-1 and TRBJ2-7; TCRdb's D gene call, TRBD2, goes unchecked for lack of DNA. The V gene's germline CDR1 is SGHRS and CDR2 YFSETQ. The CDR3 contains 15 residues. CDR3 in amino acids: CASSPQSGGGYEQYF.

V usage is TRBV4-3 and J usage is TRBJ1-4; TCRdb's D call, TRBD1, is unchecked because there is no DNA. CDR1 and CDR2 (germline): LGHNA, YSLEER. This CDR3 region has 15 residues. The CDR3 is CASSHQDRSDEKLFF.

This chain joins TRBV15 and TRBJ2-2; TCRdb lists TRBD2, though no DNA is available to test this call. Per the germline V gene, CDR1 is LNHNV and CDR2 is YYDKDF (reference sequence). The CDR3 contains 20 residues. The CDR3 sequence: CATSSLPAEREGLGTGELFF. The complete variable domain, with remaining parts taken from reference TRBV15 and TRBJ2-2, reads DAMVIQNPRYQVTQFGKPVTLSCSQTLNHNVMYWYQQKSSQAPKLLFHYYDKDFNNEADTPDNFQSRRPNTSFCFLDIRSPGLGDTAMYLCATSSLPAEREGLGTGELFFGEGSRLTVL.

This chain uses TRBV27 with TRBJ2-7; TCRdb gives TRBD1 as the D gene, but with no DNA this cannot be confirmed. Germline-derived CDR1 and CDR2 are MNHEY and SMNVEV (reference sequence). CDR3 length: 14 amino acids. The CDR3: CASSSPARGYEQYF.

The chain recombines TRBV7-8 with TRBJ2-3. CDR1 is SGHVS, CDR2 FQNEAQ, per germline. This CDR3 spans 14 amino acids. The chain's CDR3 is CASSPRASTDTQYF.

The chain is built from TRBV7-2 and TRBJ2-1; there is no DNA to check the TCRdb D call of TRBD1. The germline gives CDR1 SGHTA, CDR2 FQGNSA. This CDR3 spans 17 amino acids. CDR3 sequence: CASSSGQGQWMMNEQFF.

J is TRBJ2-5 and V is TRBV13. The germline V gene has CDR1 PRHDT and CDR2 FYEKMQ (reference sequence). The CDR3 is 14 residues long. The CDR3 loop reads CASSLAALQETQYF.

The chain employs TRBV4-1 and TRBJ2-7; the TRBD2 assignment by TCRdb is unverifiable without DNA. Germline V gene data show CDR1 as MGHRA and CDR2 as YSYEKL. This CDR3 has 18 amino acids. The chain's CDR3 is CASSQQRTSGRVAYEQYF.